This T cell receptor beta chain was captured by sequencing in a study of blood T cells in healthy people across ages. A second PCR of about 7 to 11 cycles used a sample-barcoded 5' primer and a J-beta primer mix. TCRdb processed the 5' RACE reads anew with MiXCR; each CDR3 protein has one entry. The sample holds fewer than 900,000 distinct CDR3 sequences, roughly 47% seen once. This clonotype has only one observation. The sequenced material came from blood. The sequence derives from a woman aged 60-75 years in good health.

The CDR3 reads CASSEYNRGITTNEKLFF. CDR3 nucleotide sequence: TGTGCCAGCAGTGAATACAACAGGGGCATTACAACTAATGAAAAACTGTTTTTT. The chain links TRBV6-1 to TRBJ1-4; the match to TRBD1 covers 7 bases. Germline CDR1 is MNHNS and CDR2 is SASEGT. The V segment lost 2 bases and the J segment 0 bases; nucleotides outside the gene matches: 9. The CDR3 is made up of 18 amino acids.